The 25 T cell receptor beta chains in this list originate from one sample, sequenced in a study of blood T cells in healthy people across ages. Sample-barcoded 5' priming and a J-beta primer mix drove a second PCR of about 6 to 11 cycles. TCRdb processed the 5' RACE reads anew with MiXCR; each CDR3 protein has one entry. The sample holds 1.8 million or so distinct CDR3 sequences, around 40% seen once. The specimen was blood. The source of these receptors is a human donor in good health.

The J gene is TRBJ1-5, the V gene TRBV29-1; 7 nucleotides match TRBD1. CDR1 is SQVTM and CDR2 is ANQGSEA in the germline V gene. V dropped 7 bases and J dropped 13; count of bases not matched to a gene: 10. This CDR3 region has 11 residues. Written as DNA, the CDR3 is TGCAGCGCCCGGGACAGAAGTCGGCAGCATTTT. Residues: CSARDRSRQHF.

The chain has TRBV6-1 and TRBJ2-4, with D possibly called TRBD1 or TRBD2 (5 bases each). The CDR3 is made up of 15 amino acids. With 7 bases removed from V and 13 bases from J, the gap between germline ends came to 26 bases. Germline lookup yields CDR1 MNHNS and CDR2 SASEGT. The CDR3 DNA follows: TGTGCCAGCAAAGGGACCGGCGTCTCCTACAATGAGCAGTACTTC. Translating gives CASKGTGVSYNEQYF.

About this clonotype itself: The junction does not match germline at one end; this may be a read error. The V gene is TRBV5-1, the J gene TRBJ2-1; D is perhaps TRBD2 (5 bases). The CDR3 has 14 residues. Germline CDR1 reads SGHRS; CDR2 reads YFSETQ. CDR3 DNA sequence: TGCGCCAGCAGCTTGACGGGGTTCTACAATGGGCAGTTCTTC. Protein sequence: CASSLTGFYNGQFF. Based on the CDR3 plus reference TRBV5-1 and TRBJ2-1, the full variable domain is KAGVTQTPRYLIKTRGQQVTLSCSPISGHRSVSWYQQTPGQGLQFLFEYFSETQRNKGNFPGRFSGRQFSNSRSEMNVSTLELGDSALYLCASSLTGFYNGQFFGPGTRLTVL.

V gene TRBV7-3 combines with J gene TRBJ2-1; maybe TRBD2 (5 bases). The CDR3 length is 16 residues. Germline CDR1 SGHTA, CDR2 FQGTGA. The V end lost 5 bases, the J end lost 7 bases, and 21 bases lay between the germline ends. The CDR3 loop reads CASSQTPPGPGNEQFF. CDR3 sequence (DNA): TGTGCCAGCAGCCAAACACCACCGGGCCCGGGAAATGAGCAGTTCTTC.

A few counts support this clonotype. CDR3 nucleotide sequence: TGCAGTGCTAGAGATCGGCCGGGGCGCCCCTACGAGCAGTACTTC. Translation gives CSARDRPGRPYEQYF. The rearrangement joins TRBV20-1 to TRBJ2-7, with D perhaps matching TRBD1 or TRBD2 (5 bases each). Germline V gene lookup returns CDR1 DFQATT and CDR2 SNEGSKA (reference sequence). The V end lost 0 bases, the J end lost 2 bases, and 14 bases lay between the germline ends. CDR3 size: 15 residues.

This clonotype was seen only once. V gene TRBV7-2 combines with J gene TRBJ1-4; D not resolved. The V and J ends lost 1 base and 7 bases respectively, with 7 bases between them. Germline loops: CDR1 SGHTA, CDR2 FQGNSA. The CDR3 has 13 residues. The CDR3 loop is CASSLGQIEKLFF. CDR3 in DNA: TGTGCCAGCAGCTTAGGGCAGATTGAAAAACTGTTTTTT.

This chain uses TRBV14 with TRBJ2-3; possible D gene TRBD1, 5 bases. V was clipped by 1 base and J by 4 bases, with 12 bases between them. This CDR3 has 15 amino acids. The germline gives CDR1 SGHDN, CDR2 FVKESK. As DNA, the CDR3 is TGTGCCAGCAGCCAAGTTCCTACAGGTTCAGATACGCAGTATTTT. This encodes CASSQVPTGSDTQYF.

The chain links TRBV13 to TRBJ2-3; 13 bases line up with TRBD2. Germline CDR1 PRHDT, CDR2 FYEKMQ (reference sequence). Losses at the gene ends were 4 bases for V and 6 bases for J; bases not matched to a gene: 10. This CDR3 spans 17 amino acids. The CDR3 loop is CASSSRLAGGQSDTQYF. The CDR3 DNA sequence: TGTGCCAGCAGCTCCCGACTAGCGGGGGGTCAGTCGGATACGCAGTATTTT.

This chain links TRBV5-1 with TRBJ2-3; tentative D call: TRBD2 (5 bases). V was clipped by 5 bases and J by 1 base, with 8 bases between them. The CDR3 spans 13 residues. Germline V lookup: CDR1 SGHRS, CDR2 YFSETQ. CDR3 amino acids: CASSKEGTDTQYF. CDR3 bases: TGCGCCAGCAGTAAGGAGGGCACAGATACGCAGTATTTT. The whole variable domain, filled in from reference TRBV5-1 and TRBJ2-3, reads KAGVTQTPRYLIKTRGQQVTLSCSPISGHRSVSWYQQTPGQGLQFLFEYFSETQRNKGNFPGRFSGRQFSNSRSEMNVSTLELGDSALYLCASSKEGTDTQYFGPGTRLTVL.

This clonotype was seen more than once but under ten times. The rearrangement uses TRBV20-1 and TRBJ2-7, with a possible D match to TRBD1 (6 bases). CDR3 length equals 13 residues. CDR1 and CDR2 (germline): DFQATT, SNEGSKA (reference sequence). Trimming cost V 7 bases and J 4 bases, with 17 bases left between them. The CDR3 here is CSVRDRFLYEQYF. CDR3 in DNA: TGCAGTGTTCGAGACAGGTTTCTATACGAGCAGTACTTC.

There are many counts of this clonotype. CDR3 loop: CSARRYEQYF. DNA of the CDR3: TGCAGTGCTCGCCGCTACGAGCAGTACTTC. The rearrangement uses TRBV20-1 and TRBJ2-7; D gene unclear. CDR3 size: 10 residues. The V and J ends lost 5 bases and 3 bases respectively, with 5 bases between them. Germline V CDR1 and CDR2: DFQATT, SNEGSKA (reference sequence).

The chain couples TRBV7-8 to TRBJ2-7; 10 positions agree with TRBD2. The CDR3 sequence is 15 residues long. Germline-derived CDR1 and CDR2 are SGHVS and FQNEAQ. Trimming took 4 bases from V and 3 from J; bases not matched to a gene: 6. DNA of the CDR3: TGTGCCAGCAGCTCGCTACTAGCGGGGTTCTACGAGCAGTACTTC. Translation: CASSSLLAGFYEQYF.

The CDR3 loop is CASSSLPYQETQYF. The CDR3 DNA sequence: TGTGCCAGCAGCTCACTACCGTACCAAGAGACCCAGTACTTC. The rearrangement links TRBV7-2 to TRBJ2-5; no clear D. The germline V gene encodes CDR1 SGHTA and CDR2 FQGNSA. There are 14 residues in the CDR3. V dropped 4 bases and J dropped 0 bases, with 9 bases sitting between them.

The chain uses TRBV12-3 or TRBV12-4 and TRBJ2-7; no firm D call. The germline V and J ends were trimmed by 3 bases and 3 bases, with 15 bases remaining between them. This CDR3 contains 15 residues. The CDR3 region is CASSLASNVGYEQYF. CDR3 coding DNA: TGTGCCAGCAGTTTGGCGTCGAACGTCGGCTACGAGCAGTACTTC.

The chain employs TRBV6-6 and TRBJ1-1, with TRBD1 as a possible D gene (5 bases). Germline V lookup: CDR1 MNHNY, CDR2 SVGAGI (reference sequence). Between the trimmed V and J ends, which lost 0 bases and 6 bases, there was a span of 11 bases. The CDR3 length is 14 residues. CDR3 nucleotide sequence: TGTGCCAGCAGTTACTCGGAGGGGTCGGCTGAAGCTTTCTTT. Protein sequence: CASSYSEGSAEAFF.

There are a few counts of this clonotype. This chain uses TRBV3-1 with TRBJ2-5, with no clear D. Germline V gene sequence: CDR1 LGHDT, CDR2 YNNKEL (reference sequence). Trimming cost V 4 bases and J 5 bases, with 11 bases left between them. The CDR3 contains 13 residues. The CDR3 DNA is TGTGCCAGCAGCCTCCCCGAGGCGGAGACCCAGTACTTC. Translated, it gives CASSLPEAETQYF.

The genes are TRBV7-2 and TRBJ2-5, with 8 bases aligning to TRBD1. From germline, CDR1 is SGHTA and CDR2 FQGNSA. V was clipped by 2 bases and J by 4 bases; unmatched bases: 6. There are 15 residues in the CDR3. The CDR3 is CASSLQGAGGETQYF. Here the CDR3 DNA reads TGTGCCAGCAGCTTACAGGGGGCCGGAGGAGAGACCCAGTACTTC.

This clonotype occurred a few times. One end of the junction varies from germline; a read error may be responsible. The gene calls are TRBV7-8 and TRBJ2-1, with D tentatively TRBD1 or TRBD2 (5 bases each). This CDR3 comprises 15 residues. The germline CDR1 and CDR2 sequences are SGHVS and FQNEAQ. CDR3 sequence reads: CASSNPRGSHNEQFF. In DNA form, the CDR3 reads TGTGCCAGCAGCAACCCGAGGGGCTCCCACAATGAGCAGTTCTTC.

The rearrangement links TRBV20-1 to TRBJ2-1, with 9 bases identical to TRBD1. The CDR3 consists of 13 residues. Unmatched junction bases numbered 12, after V lost 5 bases and J lost 13 bases. CDR1 and CDR2 (germline): DFQATT, SNEGSKA (reference sequence). DNA of the CDR3: TGCAGTGCTGGACAGGGGAATCTTGAGACCCAGTTCTTC. It translates to CSAGQGNLETQFF.

This clonotype was seen repeatedly, ten times or more. The chain has TRBV7-2 and TRBJ1-2; D unclear. V lost 2 bases and J 2 bases, leaving 6 bases between the germline ends. Germline CDR1 reads SGHTA; CDR2 reads FQGNSA. This CDR3 region has 13 residues. CDR3 sequence: CASSLQRNYGYTF. For the CDR3, the DNA is TGTGCCAGCAGCTTACAACGGAACTATGGCTACACCTTC. Combining the CDR3 with reference TRBV7-2 and TRBJ1-2 gives the whole variable domain GAGVSQSPSNKVTEKGKDVELRCDPISGHTALYWYRQSLGQGLEFLIYFQGNSAPDKSGLPSDRFSAERTGGSVSTLTIQRTQQEDSAVYLCASSLQRNYGYTFGSGTRLTVV.

This clonotype was observed a few times. The chain has TRBV6-2 or TRBV6-3 and TRBJ1-1, with D maybe TRBD1 (5 bases). V shed 0 bases and J shed 4 bases, with 12 bases lying between them. Per the germline V gene, CDR1 is MNHEY and CDR2 is SVGEGT. The length of the CDR3 is 15 residues. The CDR3 spells CASSYSRGGSTEAFF. CDR3 in DNA: TGTGCCAGCAGTTACTCGAGGGGAGGGTCCACTGAAGCTTTCTTT.

Here the CDR3 reads CASSPGTGRAEQYF. The CDR3 DNA reads as TGCGCCAGCAGCCCCGGGACAGGGAGGGCCGAGCAGTACTTC. The chain recombines TRBV5-1 with TRBJ2-7, with 9 bases lining up with TRBD1. There are 14 residues in the CDR3. Germline V gene lookup returns CDR1 SGHRS and CDR2 YFSETQ. After removal of 4 bases from V and 6 bases from J, the junction contained 8 bases not matched to a gene. The full variable domain, in which reference TRBV5-1 and TRBJ2-7 provide the parts outside the CDR3, is KAGVTQTPRYLIKTRGQQVTLSCSPISGHRSVSWYQQTPGQGLQFLFEYFSETQRNKGNFPGRFSGRQFSNSRSEMNVSTLELGDSALYLCASSPGTGRAEQYFGPGTRLTVT.

This clonotype came up many times. The chain links TRBV20-1 to TRBJ2-5; D might be TRBD2 (5 bases). Germline-derived CDR1 and CDR2 are DFQATT and SNEGSKA (reference sequence). Trimming took 3 bases from V and 1 from J, leaving 15 bases between them. This CDR3 contains 15 residues. The CDR3 DNA sequence: TGCAGTGCTAGGTCCCCTAGCAGCCTCCAAGAGACCCAGTACTTC. This encodes CSARSPSSLQETQYF.

The table lists this clonotype with a few counts. The chain recombines TRBV12-3 or TRBV12-4 with TRBJ1-5; TRBD1 agrees at 11 bases. This CDR3 contains 17 residues. The J segment lost 5 bases and the V segment lost 3 bases, leaving 9 bases of the junction unmatched. DNA of the CDR3: TGTGCCAGCAGTTTGAGGGCTCCGGGACAGGGGGATCAGCCCCAGCATTTT. Protein product: CASSLRAPGQGDQPQHF.

Only a few counts were recorded for this clonotype. V usage is TRBV6-1 and J usage is TRBJ2-4; 10 bases map to TRBD1. There are 20 residues in the CDR3. Trimming took 8 bases from V and 1 from J; bases not matched to a gene: 20. The germline V gene has CDR1 MNHNS and CDR2 SASEGT. The CDR3 DNA follows: TGTGCCAGCTTTATAGCACCGGGACAGGGGCCTCAGGGGGCCAAAAACATTCAGTACTTC. As protein: CASFIAPGQGPQGAKNIQYF.